The rows below give T cell receptor beta chains drawn from one sample of a study of OX40 agonist ivuxolimab in advanced cancers. Generated by immunoSEQ multiplex PCR, the TCRdb table keeps only in-frame clones and is missing some. The table has roughly 28,000 clones, 70% to 85% seen once. The material sequenced was CD4+ or CD8+ T cells sorted from blood, taken in a trial of the OX40 agonist ivuxolimab. These receptors all stem from an adult with an advanced solid tumor such as melanoma, head and neck, liver or kidney cancer. CDR3s include the opening cysteine and the closing phenylalanine or tryptophan. Each record gives: clone size, V gene, J gene, D gene, CDR3 DNA, CDR3 protein. The D gene is left open where the match is weak. The size field is filled for only some rows; it gives once, few, many or a size class.

clone size: .; V gene: TRBV5-4; J gene: TRBJ1-4; D gene: .; CDR3 DNA: TGTGCCAGCAGCCCGGCTGAGGAATCGGTTGAAAAACTGTTTTTT; CDR3 protein: CASSPAEESVEKLFF
clone size: .; V gene: TRBV19; J gene: TRBJ2-3; D gene: TRBD1; CDR3 DNA: TGTGCCAGTAGTTTTGACAGGGGGTTTGAAGATACGCAGTATTTT; CDR3 protein: CASSFDRGFEDTQYF
clone size: few; V gene: TRBV27; J gene: TRBJ1-2; D gene: TRBD1; CDR3 DNA: TGTGCCAGCAGTCCAGGACAGGGGGCTGATGTGACGGGCTACACCTTC; CDR3 protein: CASSPGQGADVTGYTF
clone size: .; V gene: TRBV6-6; J gene: TRBJ2-7; D gene: .; CDR3 DNA: TGTGCCAGCACCCACCAGGGGACAAGGGACTACGAGCAGTACTTC; CDR3 protein: CASTHQGTRDYEQYF
clone size: .; V gene: TRBV7-9; J gene: TRBJ2-1; D gene: .; CDR3 DNA: TGTGCCAGCAGTCCCAGGTATGATTACAATGAGCAGTTCTTC; CDR3 protein: CASSPRYDYNEQFF
clone size: .; V gene: TRBV11-1; J gene: TRBJ2-1; D gene: TRBD1; CDR3 DNA: TGTGCCAGCAGTTATCCCGGGACAGCTTACAATGAGCAGTTCTTC; CDR3 protein: CASSYPGTAYNEQFF
clone size: once; V gene: TRBV19; J gene: TRBJ2-2; D gene: .; CDR3 DNA: TGTGCCAGTAGTATCGTAGGCACCGGGGAGCTGTTTTTT; CDR3 protein: CASSIVGTGELFF
clone size: few; V gene: TRBV28; J gene: TRBJ1-5; D gene: .; CDR3 DNA: TGTGCCAGCGTCCGATCGACAGTTCTTAGCAATCAGCCCCAGCATTTT; CDR3 protein: CASVRSTVLSNQPQHF
clone size: .; V gene: TRBV2; J gene: TRBJ2-2; D gene: .; CDR3 DNA: TGTGCCAGCAGGGACAGTCTAAACCCCAACACCGGGGAGCTGTTTTTT; CDR3 protein: CASRDSLNPNTGELFF
clone size: .; V gene: TRBV6-5; J gene: TRBJ1-2; D gene: .; CDR3 DNA: TGTGCCAGCAGTTATACTGGGGCAGGCTATGGCTACACCTTC; CDR3 protein: CASSYTGAGYGYTF
clone size: .; V gene: TRBV5-1; J gene: TRBJ2-1; D gene: .; CDR3 DNA: TGCGCCAGCAGCTTACCCAGGGATATGAGCTCCTACAATGAGCAGTTCTTC; CDR3 protein: CASSLPRDMSSYNEQFF
clone size: few; V gene: TRBV4-1; J gene: TRBJ1-3; D gene: .; CDR3 DNA: TGCGCCAGCAGCCCTGTCAGGGGATTTGGAAACACCATATATTTT; CDR3 protein: CASSPVRGFGNTIYF
clone size: .; V gene: TRBV7-9; J gene: TRBJ2-7; D gene: .; CDR3 DNA: TGTGCCAGCAGTAAGGGTAACGAGCAGTACTTC; CDR3 protein: CASSKGNEQYF
clone size: .; V gene: TRBV6-1; J gene: TRBJ2-3; D gene: .; CDR3 DNA: TGTGCCAGCAGTGAAGCGCGCGGCCGACCCACAGATACGCAGTATTTT; CDR3 protein: CASSEARGRPTDTQYF
clone size: .; V gene: TRBV5-1; J gene: TRBJ2-1; D gene: TRBD2; CDR3 DNA: TGCGCCAGCAGCTTCCCGGTTCGGACTAGCGGAGCGATCTACAATGAGCAGTTCTTC; CDR3 protein: CASSFPVRTSGAIYNEQFF
clone size: .; V gene: TRBV5-6; J gene: TRBJ2-5; D gene: TRBD2; CDR3 DNA: TGTGCCAGCAGCTTGGCGCTAGCGGGGGCCCTCCGGGAGACCCAGTACTTC; CDR3 protein: CASSLALAGALRETQYF
clone size: .; V gene: TRBV27; J gene: TRBJ1-4; D gene: TRBD1; CDR3 DNA: TGTGCCAGCAGTTTAGGGACAGGCCAATATGAAAAACTGTTTTTT; CDR3 protein: CASSLGTGQYEKLFF
clone size: .; V gene: TRBV7-8; J gene: TRBJ2-1; D gene: TRBD2; CDR3 DNA: TGTGCCAGCAGCCCCTTAGCGGGGAGCTCCTACAATGAGCAGTTCTTC; CDR3 protein: CASSPLAGSSYNEQFF
clone size: .; V gene: TRBV6-1; J gene: TRBJ2-5; D gene: TRBD1; CDR3 DNA: TGTGCCAGCAGGGATGACAGGGTGAGGGAGACCCAGTACTTC; CDR3 protein: CASRDDRVRETQYF
clone size: once; V gene: TRBV29-1; J gene: TRBJ2-7; D gene: TRBD2; CDR3 DNA: TGCAGCGTTGAAGGCGCCGGGGGAACTAGCGGGAACTACGAGCAGTACTTC; CDR3 protein: CSVEGAGGTSGNYEQYF
clone size: .; V gene: TRBV10-2; J gene: TRBJ2-1; D gene: .; CDR3 DNA: TGCGCCAGCAGTGCGGGACTCCACTACAATGAGCAGTTCTTC; CDR3 protein: CASSAGLHYNEQFF
clone size: .; V gene: TRBV6-5; J gene: TRBJ2-7; D gene: .; CDR3 DNA: TGTGCCAGCAGTTACGAAATAGGACATAACTACGAGCAGTACTTC; CDR3 protein: CASSYEIGHNYEQYF
clone size: .; V gene: TRBV7-9; J gene: TRBJ2-1; D gene: TRBD1; CDR3 DNA: TGTGCCAGCAGCTATGGACAGGACGAGCAGTTCTTC; CDR3 protein: CASSYGQDEQFF
clone size: .; V gene: TRBV15; J gene: TRBJ2-4; D gene: TRBD1; CDR3 DNA: TGTGCCACCAGCAGAGATCCGGGACAGCTAAACATTCAGTACTTC; CDR3 protein: CATSRDPGQLNIQYF
clone size: .; V gene: TRBV6-1; J gene: TRBJ2-3; D gene: .; CDR3 DNA: TGTGCCAGCAGTGATTCCAGGGGCAGCTACCCCACAGATACGCAGTATTTT; CDR3 protein: CASSDSRGSYPTDTQYF
clone size: .; V gene: TRBV27; J gene: TRBJ2-1; D gene: .; CDR3 DNA: TGTGCCAGCAGTTCCTCTCTCGGCCCCGCGGAGCAGTTCTTC; CDR3 protein: CASSSSLGPAEQFF